Listed below are T cell receptor beta chains from one sample, sequenced in a study of T cell repertoires in cytomegalovirus infection. No antigens are known for them. TCRdb re-derived calls from the reads in MiXCR, one entry per CDR3 protein. This table has about 83,000 distinct CDR3 sequences, 25% to 30% appearing once. Sequences were derived from CD8+ T cells from cultured PBMCs, sampled from culture after CMV antigen stimulation. The receptors originated from a human donor in good health (CMV status not recorded). Some clones in this sample may be carry-over from other donors' samples. Both conserved end residues are part of each CDR3. Each record gives: D gene, clone size, V gene, CDR3 protein. A D gene is named only where the DNA matches it firmly. A clone size is listed for some rows: how often the clone was seen (once, few, many), or a class if it is expanded.

-,-,TRBV6-5,CASTGKVSNRGYEQFF
-,-,TRBV2,CASSEAGGADPTYNEQFF
-,once,TRBV6-8,CASRGGANTGELFF
-,-,TRBV11-2,CASGGARGYNTGELFF
-,-,TRBV2,CASSERVLVGYTF
TRBD2,many,TRBV7-2,CASREGLAGREQYF
TRBD1,few,TRBV29-1,CSVGGQVAYEQYF
TRBD2,many,TRBV7-3,CASSSPGLARNEQFF
-,few,TRBV3-1,CASSQDIPGLGGYTF
-,-,TRBV12-3/TRBV12-4,CASSSTPAGFQETQYF
TRBD1,-,TRBV28,CASSFRGRTGELFF
-,many,TRBV7-6,CASSLAGEDEQYF
TRBD2,-,TRBV12-3/TRBV12-4,CASSVSGGADTQYF
-,many,TRBV20-1,CSAQGRVQGYSPLHF
-,-,TRBV7-9,CASSLYRETEAFF
-,once,TRBV14,CASSSVGGFRSPLHF
TRBD1,few,TRBV19,CASSMKGARETQYF
TRBD1,many,TRBV27,CASSLTGYTEAFF
-,-,TRBV6-2/TRBV6-3,CASSYPDRWNEQFF
-,many,TRBV14,CASSPSSVTDFYGYTF
TRBD1,-,TRBV2,CATKSTGTEAFF
-,many,TRBV7-8,CASSPAGGGYGYTF
TRBD1,-,TRBV4-1,CASSTAGGLVTEAFF
TRBD1,few,TRBV6-4,CASSDSIGTGINEQFF
-,many,TRBV12-3/TRBV12-4,CASSLDYLTDTQYF
-,few,TRBV7-2,CASSLSGAEAFF
TRBD1,-,TRBV6-5,CASSYPGTVGTEAFF
-,few,TRBV4-1,CASTPWPGDSPLHF
-,few,TRBV7-2,CASSSSRDHYEQYF
-,-,TRBV6-2/TRBV6-3,CASSYGYRRGQDGYTF
-,-,TRBV6-1,CASEQGSGAFF
TRBD1,few,TRBV2,CASRGTGDEQYF
-,-,TRBV7-2,CASSLVQGSSDGYTF
-,-,TRBV4-1,CASSQVGLDGYTF
-,many,TRBV6-1,CASSSIASGSYNEQFF
-,many,TRBV4-2,CASSPDPSGTFHEQYF
-,-,TRBV14,CASSQWEGYEQYF
-,-,TRBV27,CASSSRTDTQYF
-,-,TRBV11-2,CASSLEGGTVYNEQFF
-,few,TRBV19,CASSIRRVGINQPQHF
-,-,TRBV5-4,CASSSRTKGTGELFF
-,few,TRBV4-2,CASSQEMGPNYPQHF
TRBD2,few,TRBV7-2,CASSQTSGATYEQYF